This T cell receptor (beta chain) appears in the sequencing data of a study of ipilimumab plus nivolumab after autologous stem cell transplantation. Profiled with immunoSEQ multiplex PCR; TCRdb holds only in-frame clones, not every one. The sample holds tens of thousands of clones, approximately 86% seen once. The TCR was taken from a male donor with diffuse large B-cell lymphoma. Here the sequenced sample was PBMCs, taken in a trial of ipilimumab plus nivolumab as post-transplant consolidation.

CDR3 in DNA: TGTGCCAGCAGTTTAACCCAGGGGGGCTATGGCTACACCTTC. As protein: CASSLTQGGYGYTF. The chain is built from TRBV28 and TRBJ1-2; 7 positions match TRBD1. CDR1 is MDHEN and CDR2 is SYDVKM in the germline V gene. The length of the CDR3 is 14 residues. J was trimmed by 4 bases and V by 2 bases; bases with no gene match: 4.